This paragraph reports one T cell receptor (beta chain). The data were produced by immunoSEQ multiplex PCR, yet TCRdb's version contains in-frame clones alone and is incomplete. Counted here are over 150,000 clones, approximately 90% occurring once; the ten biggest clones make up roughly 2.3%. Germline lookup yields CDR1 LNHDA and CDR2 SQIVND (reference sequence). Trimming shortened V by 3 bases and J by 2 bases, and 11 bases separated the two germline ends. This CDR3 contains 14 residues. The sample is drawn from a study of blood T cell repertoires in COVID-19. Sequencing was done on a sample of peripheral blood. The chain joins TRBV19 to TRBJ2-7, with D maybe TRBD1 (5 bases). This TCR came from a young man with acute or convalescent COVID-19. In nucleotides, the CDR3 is TGTGCCAGTAGTATCACGTCCAGGGCCTACGAGCAGTACTTC. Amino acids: CASSITSRAYEQYF.